A selection of T cell receptor beta chains follows, all from one sample in a study of tumor-infiltrating lymphocytes in primary liver carcinoma. Each CDR3 protein gets one entry after TCRdb re-called the multiplex PCR reads with MiXCR. The sample gives around 60,000 distinct CDR3 sequences, about two thirds of which show up once; 30% to 40% is in the top ten. The sequenced sample was liver tumor tissue from sampling region 4. The origin of the receptors is a man aged 40-50 years with primary liver carcinoma and hepatitis B virus infection. CDR3s include the opening cysteine and the closing phenylalanine or tryptophan. The order of the fields is V gene, J gene, D gene, clone size, CDR3 DNA, CDR3 protein. D genes are given only for firm matches. Some rows have no size entry. The others give once, few or many, or a class for an expanded clone.

TRBV6-1	TRBJ2-7	NA	NA	TGTGCCAGCAGTGAAGCGGCAGGCGGCTACGAGCAGTATTTC	CASSEAAGGYEQYF
TRBV12-3/TRBV12-4	TRBJ2-7	TRBD1	NA	TGTACCAGCACTATGGGGACAGGGGGGTCCTACGAGCAGTATTTC	CTSTMGTGGSYEQYF
TRBV11-3	TRBJ2-3	NA	NA	TGTGCCAGCAGTTTAGAGTCCGCGCGCACAGACACGCAGTATTTT	CASSLESARTDTQYF
TRBV6-5	TRBJ2-1	NA	NA	TGTGCCAGCTGTTACTCGAATCGGTACGAGCAGTTCTTT	CASCYSNRYEQFF
TRBV4-2	TRBJ1-2	TRBD1	NA	TGTGCCAGCAGCCAAGAGGTAGGGGGCGGACCTGGCTACACCTTC	CASSQEVGGGPGYTF
TRBV28	TRBJ2-3	TRBD1	NA	TGTGCCAGCAGTTTACTTGAGGGACAGGGCCTTATCGATACGCGGTATTTT	CASSLLEGQGLIDTRYF
TRBV5-6	TRBJ2-5	NA	NA	TGTGCCAGCAGCTTGGAGGCTAGCCAAGAGACCCACTATTTC	CASSLEASQETHYF
TRBV7-9	TRBJ1-2	NA	NA	TGTGCCTGCAGCCCCGAGGGCAGGCTGTCCCAGTACGACTACACCTTC	CACSPEGRLSQYDYTF
TRBV12-3/TRBV12-4	TRBJ2-4	NA	NA	TGTGCCAGCAGTTTATGGGATGAGGCGGACATAGTCAAAAACATTCAGTACTTC	CASSLWDEADIVKNIQYF
TRBV6-5	TRBJ2-1	TRBD1	NA	TGTGCCAGCAGTTTGGGACAGGGGCCATTAAATGAGCAGTTCTTC	CASSLGQGPLNEQFF
TRBV6-6	TRBJ1-5	NA	few	TGTGCCAGCAGTTACTCGATGATCCCAGCTGGCAATCAGTCCCAGCATTTT	CASSYSMIPAGNQSQHF
TRBV7-9	TRBJ1-2	NA	NA	TGTGCCAGCTGCTCTGTCAGGGGCGTCAGCTATGGCTACACCTTC	CASCSVRGVSYGYTF
TRBV5-4	TRBJ2-1	NA	NA	TGTGCCAGCAGCTTCGTAGGGCTGTACAATGAGCAGTTCTTC	CASSFVGLYNEQFF
TRBV7-9	TRBJ1-2	TRBD1	once	TGTGCCAGCAGACAGGACAGGGGGTTTCATGGCTACACCTTC	CASRQDRGFHGYTF
TRBV20-1	TRBJ2-5	NA	once	TGCAGTGCGCAAGGGAGAAAGACCCAGTACTTC	CSAQGRKTQYF
TRBV20-1	TRBJ2-2	TRBD2	few	TGCAGTGCTAGAGATCCTAGCGGGCGCACCGGGGAGCTGTTTTTT	CSARDPSGRTGELFF
TRBV28	TRBJ1-4	NA	NA	TGTGCCAGCAGCCCACCCAGGGGAAAACTGATTTTT	CASSPPRGKLIF
TRBV11-1	TRBJ2-7	NA	NA	TGTGCCAGCAGGGGGAATCGATCCTACGAGCAGTATTTC	CASRGNRSYEQYF
TRBV4-1	TRBJ1-5	TRBD1	NA	TGCGCCAACAGCCAAACGGGACAGTCGTCTCGGCCCCAGCATTTT	CANSQTGQSSRPQHF
TRBV28	TRBJ2-7	NA	NA	TGTGCCAGCAGTTATTTCATGGACGAGCAGTACTTC	CASSYFMDEQYF
TRBV11-3	TRBJ2-1	TRBD1	many	TGTGCCAGCAGCCTCGGGACAGGTAGGGTCAATGAGCAGTTCTTC	CASSLGTGRVNEQFF
TRBV6-2/TRBV6-3	TRBJ1-2	NA	many	TGTGCCAGCAGTTACTCGACGGTTAATGGCTACACCTTC	CASSYSTVNGYTF
TRBV11-2	TRBJ1-1	NA	NA	TGTGCCAGCAGTAAAGGGGTAGGGGGATTGAACACTGAAGCTCTCTTT	CASSKGVGGLNTEALF
TRBV11-2	TRBJ2-3	TRBD1	NA	TGTGCCAGCAGCTTAGCTTGGGACAGTCACACAGATACGCAGTATTTT	CASSLAWDSHTDTQYF
TRBV10-1	TRBJ2-5	NA	NA	TGCGCCAGCAGCCATACTAGGGTGGGAGAGACCCATTACTTC	CASSHTRVGETHYF
TRBV18	TRBJ2-1	NA	NA	TGTGCCAGCTCACTATTGTATTGGCGGACCCGCTCCTACAATGAGCAGTTCTTC	CASSLLYWRTRSYNEQFF
TRBV6-2/TRBV6-3	TRBJ2-7	NA	NA	TGTGCCAGCAGTTACGAGTTACCCCACGAACAGTACTTC	CASSYELPHEQYF
TRBV10-3	TRBJ1-5	NA	NA	TGTGCCACGACCGGGGCAGACCAGGGGCCCCAGCATTTT	CATTGADQGPQHF
TRBV11-2	TRBJ1-1	TRBD1	many	TGTGCCAGCAGGACCCTAGGACAGGGCGGTGAAGCTTTCTTT	CASRTLGQGGEAFF
TRBV5-4	TRBJ2-5	TRBD1	many	TGTGCCAGCTACCCGGGACAGGGAGGCCAAGAGACCCAGTACTTC	CASYPGQGGQETQYF
TRBV29-1	TRBJ2-4	NA	NA	TGCAGCGTTGAGGGGCAGAGGGTCGGGGACATTCAGTACTTC	CSVEGQRVGDIQYF
TRBV5-5	TRBJ1-6	NA	NA	TGTGCCAGCAGCTTGATGATTAACTCCTATAATTCGCCCCTCCACTTT	CASSLMINSYNSPLHF
TRBV10-3	TRBJ1-1	NA	NA	TGTGCCATCAAGCAGGGATTTAGCATTGAAGCTTTCTTT	CAIKQGFSIEAFF
TRBV11-2	TRBJ1-5	NA	once	TGTGCCAGCAACCCCCAGACCAATCAGCCCCAGCATTTT	CASNPQTNQPQHF
TRBV11-2	TRBJ2-7	NA	NA	TGTGCCAGCAGCTTAGCAGGGGTCACCGCCTACGAGCAGTACTTC	CASSLAGVTAYEQYF
TRBV6-1	TRBJ2-7	TRBD2	NA	TGTGCCAGCAGTGCGGGACTAGGGGGCTACGAGCAGTACTTC	CASSAGLGGYEQYF
TRBV4-1	TRBJ1-3	TRBD1	NA	TGCGTCAGTAGCCAAGGGGGCCAGAGCTCTGGAAACACCATATATTTT	CVSSQGGQSSGNTIYF